This T cell receptor (beta chain) was observed in a study of blood T cell repertoires in COVID-19. The overall study: Italy, Spain and the United States were the sources of the convalescent and acute COVID-19 samples. T cells, B-cell-depleted T cells, or PBMCs provided the cDNA or gDNA that served as material.

Germline loops: CDR1 MGHDK, CDR2 SYGVNS. The V end lost 4 bases, the J end lost 5 bases, and 13 bases lay between the germline ends. The CDR3 has 14 amino acids. Methods used by the authors: Nucleated cell number was recorded as an estimate derived from reference gene primer amplification. Here immunoSEQ multiplex PCR was the method, and the copy in TCRdb shows in-frame clones only, minus some. V and J calls and clone size come straight from that table; D and trimming were deduced from the DNA. The table has roughly 200,000 clones, about 90% seen once; the top ten hold about 22%. This TCR was recovered from a man between 60 and 75 years old with active or convalescent COVID-19. Sequences were obtained from peripheral blood. The V and J genes are TRBV25-1 and TRBJ2-3; the D gene is possibly TRBD1 (5 bases). CDR3 DNA sequence: TGTGCCAGCAGTGCGACAATAGGGGTAGATACGCAGTATTTT. Protein: CASSATIGVDTQYF. Combining the CDR3 with reference TRBV25-1 and TRBJ2-3 gives the whole variable domain EADIYQTPRYLVIGTGKKITLECSQTMGHDKMYWYQQDPGMELHLIHYSYGVNSTEKGDLSSESTVSRIRTEHFPLTLESARPSHTSQYLCASSATIGVDTQYFGPGTRLTVL.